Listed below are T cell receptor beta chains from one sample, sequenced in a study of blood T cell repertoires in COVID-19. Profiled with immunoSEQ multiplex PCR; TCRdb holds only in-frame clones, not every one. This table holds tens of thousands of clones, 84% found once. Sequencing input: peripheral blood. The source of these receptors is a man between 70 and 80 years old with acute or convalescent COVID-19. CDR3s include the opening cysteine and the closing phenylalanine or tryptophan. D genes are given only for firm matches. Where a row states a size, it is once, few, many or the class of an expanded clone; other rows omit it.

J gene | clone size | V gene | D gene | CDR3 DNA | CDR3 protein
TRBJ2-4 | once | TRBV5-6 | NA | TGTGCCAGCAGCTTGGCCTACAGAATAGCCAAAAACATTCAGTACTTC | CASSLAYRIAKNIQYF
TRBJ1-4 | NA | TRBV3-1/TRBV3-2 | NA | TGTGCCAGCAGCGAGACAGTCGATAATGAAAAACTGTTTTTT | CASSETVDNEKLFF
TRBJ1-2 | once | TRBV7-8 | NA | TGTGCCAGCAGCGTATGGACAAAACCCCATGGCTACACCTTC | CASSVWTKPHGYTF
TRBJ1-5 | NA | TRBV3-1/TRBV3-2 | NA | TGTGCCAGCAGCCAATGGGGGCCGGGTCAGCCCCAGCATTTT | CASSQWGPGQPQHF
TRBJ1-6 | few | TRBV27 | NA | TGTGCCAGCAGTGACCGGACACCCTATAATTCACCCCTCCACTTT | CASSDRTPYNSPLHF
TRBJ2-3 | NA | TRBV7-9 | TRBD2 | TGTGCCAGCAGCTCCTCCCTAGCGGGAGTGACAGATACGCAGTATTTT | CASSSSLAGVTDTQYF
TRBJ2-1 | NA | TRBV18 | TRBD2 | TGTGCCAGCTCAGGAAAACTAGCGGGAGGTATGCAGTTCTTC | CASSGKLAGGMQFF
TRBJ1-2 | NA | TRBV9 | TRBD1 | TGTGCCAGCAGCGTGGGACAGGGGGCCATCTATGGCTACACCTTC | CASSVGQGAIYGYTF
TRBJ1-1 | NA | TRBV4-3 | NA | TGCGCCAGCAGCCAAGACAGGGTGACCTCAGCTTTCTTT | CASSQDRVTSAFF
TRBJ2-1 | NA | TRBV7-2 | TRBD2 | TGTGCCAGCAGCCCCACGGCCAGCGGGGGGGCCTACAATGAGCAGTTCTTC | CASSPTASGGAYNEQFF
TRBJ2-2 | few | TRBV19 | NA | TGTGCCAGTAGTTTTCTTCCCGGGGGTACCGGGGAGCTGTTTTTT | CASSFLPGGTGELFF
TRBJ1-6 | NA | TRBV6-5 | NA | TGTGCCGGGGGGGGTTCGGACACAGGGTCACCCCTCCACTTT | CAGGGSDTGSPLHF
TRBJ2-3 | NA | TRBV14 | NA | TGTGCCAGCAGCCGTCGGGACTTCACAGATACGCAGTATTTT | CASSRRDFTDTQYF
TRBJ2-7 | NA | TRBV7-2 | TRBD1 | TGTGCCAGCAGCCGGGACCAGGGGGCTGGGGAGCAGTACTTC | CASSRDQGAGEQYF
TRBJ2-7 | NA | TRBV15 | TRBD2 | TGTGCCACCAGTTTCATAGCGGGAGAGTACGAGCAGTACTTC | CATSFIAGEYEQYF
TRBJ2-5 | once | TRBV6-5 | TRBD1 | TGTGCCAGCAGTTACTCCAGGGGGCGCAGAGAAGAGACCCAGTACTTC | CASSYSRGRREETQYF
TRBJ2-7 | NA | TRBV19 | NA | TGTGCCAGTAGTATTGGCCTCTCCTACGAGCAGTACTTC | CASSIGLSYEQYF
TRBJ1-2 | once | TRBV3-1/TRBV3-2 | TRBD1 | TGTGCCAGCAGCCAGGGACAGGGGCGCTATGGCTACACCTTC | CASSQGQGRYGYTF
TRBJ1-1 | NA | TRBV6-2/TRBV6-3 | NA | TGTGCCAGCAGTTGGGACTTCGGGACTGAAGCTTTCTTT | CASSWDFGTEAFF
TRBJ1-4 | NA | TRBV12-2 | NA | TGTGCAAGTCGCTATCGGGGTTTAAATGAAAAACTGTTTTTT | CASRYRGLNEKLFF
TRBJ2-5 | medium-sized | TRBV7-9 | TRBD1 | TGTGCCAGCAGCTTAGGGGACAGGCAAGAGACCCAGTACTTC | CASSLGDRQETQYF
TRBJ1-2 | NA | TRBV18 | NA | TGTGCCAGCTCACCTAAAGACACTTATGGCTACACCTTC | CASSPKDTYGYTF
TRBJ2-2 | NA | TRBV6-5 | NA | TGTGCCAGCAGTTACCCAAAACCGGGGTCCCCCGGGGAGCTGTTTTTT | CASSYPKPGSPGELFF
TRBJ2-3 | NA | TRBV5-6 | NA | TGTGCCAGCAGCAAACAAGATACGCAGTATTTT | CASSKQDTQYF
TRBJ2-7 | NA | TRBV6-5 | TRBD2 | TGTGCCAGCAGTTACTCGACTAGCGGGATTGGCGAGCAGTACTTC | CASSYSTSGIGEQYF
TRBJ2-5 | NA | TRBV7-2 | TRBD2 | TGTGCCAGCAGCTTCCTAGCGGGGGGGTACCAAGAGACCCAGTACTTC | CASSFLAGGYQETQYF
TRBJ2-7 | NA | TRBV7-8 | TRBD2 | TGTGCCAGCAGCTTCGGACTAGGATCCTACGAGCAGTACTTC | CASSFGLGSYEQYF
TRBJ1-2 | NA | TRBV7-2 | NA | TGTGCCAGCAGCCCCTACCGACCGGGACACGACCCGTATGGCTACACCTTC | CASSPYRPGHDPYGYTF
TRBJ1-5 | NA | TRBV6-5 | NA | TGTGCCAGCAGTTTCCCCTGGGGGGGCAATCAGCCCCAGCATTTT | CASSFPWGGNQPQHF
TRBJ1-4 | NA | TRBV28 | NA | TGTGCCAGCAGTTTCGAGCCGAGAGCAACTAATGAAAAACTGTTTTTT | CASSFEPRATNEKLFF
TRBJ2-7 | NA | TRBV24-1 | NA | TGTGCCACCAGTGATACTCCCGAGCAGTACTTC | CATSDTPEQYF
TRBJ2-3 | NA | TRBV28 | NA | TGTGCCAGCAGTTGGGAGTACACAGATACGCAGTATTTT | CASSWEYTDTQYF
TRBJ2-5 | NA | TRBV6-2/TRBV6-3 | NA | TGTGCCAGCAGTTTATTTAGGGGAAGAGAGACCCAGTACTTC | CASSLFRGRETQYF
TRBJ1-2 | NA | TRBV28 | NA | TGTGCCAGCAGCTTCCCCGGACAGACTAACTATGGCTACACCTTC | CASSFPGQTNYGYTF
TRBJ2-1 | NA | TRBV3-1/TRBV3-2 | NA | TGTGCCAGCAGCCAAAGGAGCAATGAGCAGTTCTTC | CASSQRSNEQFF
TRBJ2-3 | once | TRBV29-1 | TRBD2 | TGCAGCGTTGAACTAGCGGGAGATACGCAGTATTTT | CSVELAGDTQYF
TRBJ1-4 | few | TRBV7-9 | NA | TGTGCCAGCAGCTTTTCGACTAATGAAAAACTGTTTTTT | CASSFSTNEKLFF
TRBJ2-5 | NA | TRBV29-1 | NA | TGCAGCGTGACGGTGGGAGTCCTCCAAGAGACCCAGTACTTC | CSVTVGVLQETQYF
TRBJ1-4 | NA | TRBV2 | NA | TGTGCCAGCAGTGACCTAACCTCCAGCGGTGAAAAACTGTTTTTT | CASSDLTSSGEKLFF
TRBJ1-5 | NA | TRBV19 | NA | TGTGCCAGTAGTATAGGGGGGGACGGGCAGCCCCAGCATTTT | CASSIGGDGQPQHF
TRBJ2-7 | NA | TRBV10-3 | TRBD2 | TGTGCCATAGCTAGCGGGAGGGCCGGGTACGAGCAGTACTTC | CAIASGRAGYEQYF
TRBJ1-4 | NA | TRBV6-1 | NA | TGTGCCAGCAGTGACATAGAACTGTTTTTT | CASSDIELFF
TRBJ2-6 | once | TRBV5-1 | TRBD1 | TGCGCCAGCAGCGGGACAGGTACCTCTGGGGCCAACGTCCTGACTTTC | CASSGTGTSGANVLTF
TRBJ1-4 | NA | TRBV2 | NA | TGTGCCAGCAGTGACAGCGGCAATGAAAAACTGTTTTTT | CASSDSGNEKLFF
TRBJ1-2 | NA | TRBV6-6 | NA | TGTGCCAGCAGTTACCTTCTCACAGAGACCTATGGCTACACCTTC | CASSYLLTETYGYTF
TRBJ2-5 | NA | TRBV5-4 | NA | TGTGCCAGCAGCTTGGGTCCAGGCTCAGAGACCCAGTACTTC | CASSLGPGSETQYF
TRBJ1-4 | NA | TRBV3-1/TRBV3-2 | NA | TGTGCCAGCAGCCAAGATCGGGAAAAACTGTTTTTT | CASSQDREKLFF
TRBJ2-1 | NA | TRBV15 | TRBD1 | TGTGCCACCAGCTCCCGGGACAGGCCCTACAATGAGCAGTTCTTC | CATSSRDRPYNEQFF
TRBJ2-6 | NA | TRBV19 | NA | TGTGCCAGTAGCACCCCGGGAGCCCTTGGGGCCAACGTCCTGACTTTC | CASSTPGALGANVLTF
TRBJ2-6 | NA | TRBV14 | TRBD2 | TGTGCCAGCAGCCAAGATCGCGGGGGTAGGGCCAACGTCCTGACTTTC | CASSQDRGGRANVLTF
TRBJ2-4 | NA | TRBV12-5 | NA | TGTGCTAGTGGCCTGGGACTAGCCAAAAACATTCAGTACTTC | CASGLGLAKNIQYF
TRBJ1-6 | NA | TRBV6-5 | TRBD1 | TGTGCCAGCAGTTACCCGGGACAGGTCGAGCCACCCCTCCACTTT | CASSYPGQVEPPLHF
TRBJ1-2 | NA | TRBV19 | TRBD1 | TGTGCCAGTAGCCAGACAGGGGATGGCTACACCTTC | CASSQTGDGYTF
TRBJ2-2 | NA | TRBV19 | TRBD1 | TGTGCCAGTATGGTCCCCTCTGGGACAGGGGACCCCGGGGAGCTGTTTTTT | CASMVPSGTGDPGELFF
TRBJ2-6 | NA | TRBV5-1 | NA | TGCGCCAGCAGCTTGGGGGGAGCCGGGGCCAACGTCCTGACTTTC | CASSLGGAGANVLTF